The T cell receptor (beta chain) under discussion was sequenced for a study of CD8+CD57+ T cells in acquired aplastic anemia listed by TCRdb under 2018. Context from the whole study: On average, sorted CD4+ and CD8+ cells yielded 3 to 4 ug of extracted DNA, with a range of roughly 0.18 to 27.4 ug. Healthy donor samples averaged around 9.8 million reads for CD4+ and around 12 million for CD8+ cells.

Genomic DNA served as template for TCR beta VDJ combination and CDR3 sequence profiling. An Illumina HiSeq 2000 was used for TCR repertoire sequencing. In the authors' own workflow: Repertoire assessment relied on Simpson's diversity index, CDR3 size and DJ length profiles, and TRBV/TRBJ rearrangement plots. The most abundant DNA sequence in the deep sequencing data was taken as the immunodominant clone. CDR3 amino acid sequences were checked for sharing across subjects and were also compared against the VDJdb database and published repertoires. Clones were called with MiXCR by TCRdb after fastp trimmed the public reads at Q25, and only in-frame beta chains were retained. Each record represents a unique CDR3 protein, reported with the most common genes and DNA among its rows. For this entry, the V and J calls and clone size follow TCRdb and not the study's own pipeline. Counted in this sample were over 200,000 distinct CDR3 sequences; about 59% of them appeared once. The top ten hold roughly 29% of the sample.

At the junction V is shortened by 5 bases and J by 2 bases; bases outside the gene matches: 6. The CDR3 goes from the cysteine to the phenylalanine over 15 residues. Only the CDR3 region is kept as DNA, spanning 45 bases read in frame from base 1. Taken from the germline V gene (reference sequence), the CDR1 and CDR2 loops are LNHNV and YYDKDF. As concerns this clonotype: Its specific antigen is unknown. Base qualities are not recorded, but no much larger clone differs from it by a single base.

TCR repertoires of sorted CD4+ and CD8+ blood T cells from severe aplastic anemia patients and healthy subjects were deep-sequenced in the study. Ficoll-Paque density gradient centrifugation was used to isolate peripheral blood mononuclear cells. Before DNA extraction, CD4+ and CD8+ T cells were sorted by FACS or by magnetic beads. The investigation overall reported the following: CD8+ Simpson's diversity did not differ significantly between patients and healthy controls (P=0.060). Roughly 30 CD8+ CDR3 sequences were found to be shared between patients and controls, but these sequences appeared to be highly expressed in patients and within the immunodominant clones of the patients.

This clonotype was obtained from a human donor in good health. Sequencing was done on a sample of sorted CD4+, CD8+, or CD8+CD57+ T cells (not recorded which) from PBMCs. The rearrangement joined TRBV15 to TRBJ1-5; 7 of the junction bases match TRBD1. The CDR3 region: CATSSRRGGNQPQHF. The bases read TGTGCCACCAGCTCGCGCAGGGGGGGCAATCAGCCCCAGCATTTT.